The sequence of this T cell receptor beta chain was determined in a study of cytomegalovirus exposure and HLA in healthy donors. Findings and limits, study-wide: Within an earlier analysis, most TCR beta V segments proved productive either about 87% or about 30% of the time.

With 60 Vbeta and 13 Jbeta primers, the PCR was carried out. Using immunoSEQ multiplex PCR, the repertoire was profiled, and TCRdb retains in-frame clones only, with some absent. This sample has under 200,000 clones, with 12% found just once. Looked up from germline, CDR1 is SGHRS and CDR2 is YFSETQ. The CDR3 length is 16 residues. V was cut by 2 bases and J by 4 bases, with 18 bases left in between. Concerning this clone: The antigen remains unidentified.

V usage is TRBV5-1 and J usage is TRBJ1-1; a weak D match, TRBD1 (5 bases). Sequencing was done on a sample of PBMCs. The TCR comes from a man in his forties or fifties in good health and CMV-seropositive. In DNA, the CDR3 is TGCGCCAGCAGCTTTGGGGGGTCGTGGGGGAGCACTGAAGCTTTCTTT. This translates into CASSFGGSWGSTEAFF.